This TCR beta chain came from a study of neoadjuvant anti-PD-1 for oral cavity cancer. Time point indicated: after neoadjuvant nivolumab, at surgical resection. PBMC libraries mostly used 450 to 600 ng of input genomic DNA, with six replicates per sample. The data were produced by immunoSEQ multiplex PCR, yet TCRdb's version contains in-frame clones alone and is incomplete. The data contain around 13,000 clones, 65% to 85% of them singletons. The receptor was derived from a person aged 35-79 years with oral cavity squamous cell carcinoma. Sample: PBMCs, taken after nivolumab (anti-PD-1) treatment.

CDR3 in DNA: TGTGCCAGCAGCTTATATGGGAATAATGAGCAGTTCTTC. Translated: CASSLYGNNEQFF. The chain is built from TRBV7-2 and TRBJ2-1; D unresolved. This CDR3 has 13 amino acids. Per germline, CDR1 SGHTA and CDR2 FQGNSA. V dropped 2 bases and J dropped 7 bases, with 9 bases sitting between them.